These T cell receptor beta chains were read from a single sample in a study of cytomegalovirus exposure and HLA in healthy donors. Profiling relied on immunoSEQ multiplex PCR, and the TCRdb table lists in-frame clones only, not all of them. The sample lists some 90,000 clones, approximately 70% occurring once. Material: PBMCs. These receptors all stem from a man in his sixties in good health and CMV-seronegative. Both conserved end residues are part of each CDR3. For some rows the clone size is stated as once, few or many, or as a class when expanded; others skip it.

j_call v_call clone_size cdr3_aa
TRBJ1-5 TRBV28 few CASSLSPRGAPQHF
TRBJ1-1 TRBV6-5 NA CASSGRGANTEAFF
TRBJ1-5 TRBV10-1 NA CASSDPTGRSNRPQHF
TRBJ2-7 TRBV19 NA CASSIGVGSYEQYF
TRBJ2-2 TRBV4-1 NA CASSRGGETFTGELFF
TRBJ2-3 TRBV25-1 few CASSELGGLTDTQYF
TRBJ2-5 TRBV4-2 once CASSQSTSGEETQYF
TRBJ2-1 TRBV29-1 NA CSAKGVKGGNEQFF
TRBJ2-7 TRBV5-1 NA CASSAGLAGDSYEQYF
TRBJ2-5 TRBV7-9 few CASSLQQGRQETQYF
TRBJ1-4 TRBV4-2 few CASSQETGGDEKLFF
TRBJ2-1 TRBV6-1 NA CASSERYPTTSGRNNEQFF
TRBJ1-5 TRBV19 few CASSGQSNQPQHF
TRBJ2-3 TRBV19 few CASSISGGRGDTQYF
TRBJ1-1 TRBV7-9 few CASSLSWTGGTEAFF
TRBJ1-2 TRBV29-1 NA CSAVYGDYGYTF
TRBJ1-1 TRBV5-1 NA CASSLDKGSAEAFF
TRBJ1-1 TRBV29-1 NA CSVAGQANTEAFF
TRBJ1-5 TRBV2 NA CASSGEGLPQHF